The source of this T cell receptor (beta chain) is a study of blood T cell repertoires in COVID-19 (TCRdb year 2020). A note on the overall study: The collaborator samples originated in the United States, Italy and Spain and spanned the acute and convalescent phases of COVID-19. The material from the prospective study consisted of cDNA or gDNA derived from T cells, B-cell-depleted T cells, or PBMCs. Subjects who had been exposed to COVID-19, were actively infected with it, or had recovered from it provided the deeply sampled blood TCRbeta repertoires that made up the dataset. The repertoires were released in a freely available public database intended as a resource for research on the immune response to SARS-CoV-2. The samples were drawn from the first 160 participants of the ongoing ImmuneRACE study and from roughly 1,300 subjects provided by 6 global collaborators. The sample metadata nearly always contained a de-identified subject ID, COVID-19 status, age in years and sex. Where HLA class I and class II types were available, the types were taken from metadata supplied by the sample provider, not from assay-based typing.

The germline V gene yields MDHEN for CDR1 and SYDVKM for CDR2. Trimming costs V 5 bases and J 7 bases, and their ends lie 15 bases apart. From the cysteine up to the phenylalanine, the CDR3 has a length of 14 residues. Left in the record is the CDR3 DNA by itself, 42 bases read in frame from the first base. The immunoSEQ Assay, a bias-controlled multiplex PCR, was used to amplify TCRbeta CDR3 regions from genomic DNA. On the authors' methods: The number of nucleated cells in each sample was estimated from the amplification of reference gene primers within the assay. Sequence reads were collapsed and filtered to measure the absolute abundance of every unique TCRbeta CDR3 rearrangement. Productive Simpson clonality was computed per sample as the square root of Simpson's diversity index over productive rearrangements. The table was pulled from immuneACCESS by TCRdb, which kept in-frame rearrangements only. Such tables lose some clones; where checked, under half of the loss comes from unresolved V genes, and the rest has no known cause. For V, J and clone size, that table is used; D and trimming come from the DNA. The sample table holds 390,000 or so clones, of which around 92% were seen once. Clones ranked in the top ten supply 3% of the sample.

On the study overall, not on this receptor specifically: The quantity of clinical and demographic metadata differed by source and by participant and was supplied without curation.

One collaborating source in Seattle enrolled patients while the patients were actively infected and followed the patients over time throughout the course of disease. The collaborating institutions used their own protocols to collect whole blood in K2EDTA tubes. For TCRbeta analysis, collaborators shipped samples as frozen whole blood, isolated PBMCs, or DNA extracted from either of those sample types. Of note for this clone: It lacks a known antigen. Base qualities are not recorded, but no much larger clone differs from it by a single base.

The rearrangement joined TRBV28 to TRBJ2-1; no D gene call is confident. Material: peripheral blood. The sequence was collected from a woman aged 30 to 39 with COVID-19, enrolled during active disease. For the CDR3, the sequence is CASSHPTKRNEQFF. The nucleotide sequence is TGTGCCAGCAGTCATCCCACCAAGAGAAATGAGCAGTTCTTC.